This T cell receptor beta chain is from a study of OX40 agonist ivuxolimab in advanced cancers. Study summary: The study reported partial responses in three patients: one hepatocellular carcinoma, two cutaneous melanoma.

This CDR3 comprises 14 residues. From germline, CDR1 is KGHSH and CDR2 LQKENI. The germline V and J ends were trimmed by 2 bases and 4 bases, with 9 bases remaining between them. Assay used: immunoSEQ multiplex PCR; TCRdb lists only in-frame clones, some missing. The sample gives some 96,000 clones, about 79% of which show up once; 1.4% to 1.5% is in the top ten. This receptor was taken from an adult with an advanced solid tumor such as melanoma, head and neck, liver or kidney cancer. The chain joins TRBV18 to TRBJ1-5; the D is unclear. The source material was CD4+ or CD8+ T cells sorted from blood, sampled in a trial of the OX40 agonist ivuxolimab. The CDR3 sequence: CASSPDNGNQPQHF. In DNA, the CDR3 is TGTGCCAGCTCACCAGACAACGGGAATCAGCCCCAGCATTTT.